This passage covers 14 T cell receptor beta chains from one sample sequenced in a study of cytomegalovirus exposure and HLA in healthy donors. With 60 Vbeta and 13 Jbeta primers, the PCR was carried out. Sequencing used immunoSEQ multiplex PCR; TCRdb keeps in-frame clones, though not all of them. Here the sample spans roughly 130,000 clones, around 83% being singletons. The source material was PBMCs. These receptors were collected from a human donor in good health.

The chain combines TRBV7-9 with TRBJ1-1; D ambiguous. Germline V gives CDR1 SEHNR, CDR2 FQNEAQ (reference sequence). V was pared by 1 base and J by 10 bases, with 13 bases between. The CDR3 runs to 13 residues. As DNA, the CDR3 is TGTGCCAGCAGCTTAGGGACTCGGGAGTCAGCTTTCTTT. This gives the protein CASSLGTRESAFF. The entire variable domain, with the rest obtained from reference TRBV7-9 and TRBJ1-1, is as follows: DTGVSQNPRHKITKRGQNVTFRCDPISEHNRLYWYRQTLGQGPEFLTYFQNEAQLEKSRLLSDRFSAERPKGSFSTLEIQRTEQGDSAMYLCASSLGTRESAFFGQGTRLTVV.

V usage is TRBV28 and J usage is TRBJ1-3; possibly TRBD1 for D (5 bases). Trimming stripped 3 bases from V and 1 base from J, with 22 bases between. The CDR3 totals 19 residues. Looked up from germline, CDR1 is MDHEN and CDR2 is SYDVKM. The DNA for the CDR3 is TGTGCCAGCAGTTTCGTTCATGTGGCACCGAGGACATCTGGAAACACCATATATTTT. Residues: CASSFVHVAPRTSGNTIYF.

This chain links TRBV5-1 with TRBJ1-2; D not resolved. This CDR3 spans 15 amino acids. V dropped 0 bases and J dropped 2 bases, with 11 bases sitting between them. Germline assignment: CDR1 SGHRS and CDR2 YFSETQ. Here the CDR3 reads CASSLVYSQNYGYTF. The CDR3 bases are TGCGCCAGCAGCTTGGTATATTCGCAGAACTATGGCTACACCTTC.

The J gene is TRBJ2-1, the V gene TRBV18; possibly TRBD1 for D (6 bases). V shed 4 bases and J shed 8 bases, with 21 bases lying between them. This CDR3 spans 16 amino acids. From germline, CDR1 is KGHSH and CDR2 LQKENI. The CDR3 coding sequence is TGTGCCAGCTCACAGAGTCAGGGGACCCTAGGTGATGAGCAGTTCTTC. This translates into CASSQSQGTLGDEQFF.

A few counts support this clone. CDR3 in amino acids: CASSTGQGREAFF. The CDR3 DNA sequence: TGTGCCAGCAGCACGGGACAGGGGCGAGAAGCTTTCTTT. The chain employs TRBV5-6 and TRBJ1-1; 10 bases agree with TRBD1. V trimming: 4 bases; J trimming: 8 bases; junction bases outside the gene matches: 5. The CDR3 is 13 amino acids. In germline, CDR1 is SGHDT, CDR2 YYEEEE. Complete variable domain (other parts from reference TRBV5-6 and TRBJ1-1): DAGVTQSPTHLIKTRGQQVTLRCSPKSGHDTVSWYQQALGQGPQFIFQYYEEEERQRGNFPDRFSGHQFPNYSSELNVNALLLGDSALYLCASSTGQGREAFFGQGTRLTVV.

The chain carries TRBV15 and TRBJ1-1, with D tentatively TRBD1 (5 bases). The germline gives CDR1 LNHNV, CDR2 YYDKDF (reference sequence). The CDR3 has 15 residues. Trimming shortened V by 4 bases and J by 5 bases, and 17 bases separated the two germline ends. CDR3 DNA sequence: TGTGCCACCAGCAAAGACCGACAGCCAAGAACTGAAGCTTTCTTT. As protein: CATSKDRQPRTEAFF.

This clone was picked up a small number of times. In DNA, the CDR3 is TGTGCCAGCAGCTTGGTTGGGTCGCGGAACTATGGCTACACCTTC. It yields the protein CASSLVGSRNYGYTF. The V gene is TRBV5-4, the J gene TRBJ1-2, with D unresolved. Deletions cut 0 bases from V and 2 bases from J, with 11 bases between. CDR3 size: 15 residues. In germline, CDR1 is SGHNT, CDR2 YYREEE (reference sequence).

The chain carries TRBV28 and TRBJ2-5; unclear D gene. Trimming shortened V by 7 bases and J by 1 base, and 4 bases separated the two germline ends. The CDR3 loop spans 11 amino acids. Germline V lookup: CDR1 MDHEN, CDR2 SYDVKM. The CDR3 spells CASTTQETQYF. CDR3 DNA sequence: TGTGCCAGCACTACCCAAGAGACCCAGTACTTC.

This chain's CDR3 is CASSLQGARENSPLHF. In DNA form, the CDR3 reads TGCGCCAGCAGCTTACAGGGGGCCCGTGAGAATTCACCCCTCCACTTT. J is TRBJ1-6 and V is TRBV5-1, with 9 bases lining up with TRBD1. Germline loops: CDR1 SGHRS, CDR2 YFSETQ. CDR3 length: 16 amino acids. The junction had 7 bases not matched to a gene; V was cut back by 2 bases and J by 7 bases.

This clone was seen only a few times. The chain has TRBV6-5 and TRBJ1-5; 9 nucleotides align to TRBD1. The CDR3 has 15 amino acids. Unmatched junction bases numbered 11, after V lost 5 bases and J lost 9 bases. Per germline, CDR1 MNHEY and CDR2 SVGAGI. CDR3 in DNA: TGTGCCAGCAGTCCCCGCGACAGGGGGGAGGTGCCCCAGCATTTT. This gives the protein CASSPRDRGEVPQHF.

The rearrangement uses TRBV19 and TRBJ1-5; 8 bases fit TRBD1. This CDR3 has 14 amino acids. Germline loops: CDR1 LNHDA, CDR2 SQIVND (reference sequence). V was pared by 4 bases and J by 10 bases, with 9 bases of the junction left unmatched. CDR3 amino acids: CASSTTGADPPQHF. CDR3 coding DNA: TGTGCCAGTAGTACGACAGGGGCCGACCCACCCCAGCATTTT.

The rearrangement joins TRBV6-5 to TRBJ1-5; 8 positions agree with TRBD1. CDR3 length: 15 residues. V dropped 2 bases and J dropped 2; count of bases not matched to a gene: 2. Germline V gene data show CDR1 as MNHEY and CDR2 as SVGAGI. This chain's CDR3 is CASSYGQGGNQPQHF. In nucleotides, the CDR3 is TGTGCCAGCAGTTACGGACAGGGAGGCAATCAGCCCCAGCATTTT.

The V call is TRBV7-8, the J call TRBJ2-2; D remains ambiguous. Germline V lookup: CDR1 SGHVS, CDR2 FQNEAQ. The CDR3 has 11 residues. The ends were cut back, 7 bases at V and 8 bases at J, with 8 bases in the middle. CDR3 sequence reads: CASILMGELFF. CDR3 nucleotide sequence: TGTGCCAGCATACTCATGGGGGAGCTGTTTTTT.

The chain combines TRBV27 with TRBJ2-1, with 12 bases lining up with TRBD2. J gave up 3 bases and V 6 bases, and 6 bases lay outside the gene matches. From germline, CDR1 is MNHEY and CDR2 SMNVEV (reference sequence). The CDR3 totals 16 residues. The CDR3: CASSWEGLAGYNEQFF. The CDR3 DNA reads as TGTGCCAGCAGCTGGGAGGGACTAGCGGGCTACAATGAGCAGTTCTTC.